These 24 T cell receptor beta chains originate from one sample sequenced in a study of cytomegalovirus exposure and HLA in healthy donors. The PCR had 60 Vbeta and 13 Jbeta primers. Assay used: immunoSEQ multiplex PCR; TCRdb lists only in-frame clones, some missing. The sample is made up of about 200,000 clones, and the top ten hold roughly 0.74% of it. Sequencing was performed on PBMCs. The receptors originated from a boy younger than 18 in good health and CMV-seronegative.

The rearrangement uses TRBV19 and TRBJ2-1; 7 positions agree with TRBD2. The germline gives CDR1 LNHDA, CDR2 SQIVND (reference sequence). The V segment lost 3 bases and the J segment 0 bases; nucleotides outside the gene matches: 8. The CDR3 is made up of 17 amino acids. As DNA, the CDR3 is TGTGCCAGTAGTATCCAGCCTAGCGGACCCTCCTACAATGAGCAGTTCTTC. This codes for CASSIQPSGPSYNEQFF.

The CDR3 loop reads CASSWKTGGVETQYF. For the CDR3, the DNA is TGTGCCAGCAGCTGGAAGACAGGGGGCGTGGAGACCCAGTACTTC. The rearrangement joins TRBV7-9 to TRBJ2-5, with TRBD1 identical over 10 bases. CDR1 and CDR2 from the germline V gene are SEHNR and FQNEAQ (reference sequence). This CDR3 has 15 residues. V shed 4 bases, J shed 5 bases, and the junction held 7 bases outside the gene matches.

The chain joins TRBV10-1 to TRBJ2-1; 10 bases are a match to TRBD2. The germline V gene has CDR1 WNHNN and CDR2 SYGVQD (reference sequence). The CDR3 sequence is 17 residues long. V gave up 0 bases and J gave up 4 bases; unmatched junction bases: 6. The CDR3 protein is CASSESFASGGYNEQFF. CDR3 sequence (DNA): TGCGCCAGCAGTGAGTCCTTTGCTAGCGGGGGTTACAATGAGCAGTTCTTC.

The chain carries TRBV4-2 and TRBJ2-7; no firm D call. V lost 0 bases and J lost 7, with 7 bases in between. The CDR3 spans 12 residues. Germline V lookup: CDR1 LGHNA, CDR2 YNFKEQ. The CDR3 DNA is TGTGCCAGCAGCCAAGATCGTAGAGAGCAGTACTTC. Its translation: CASSQDRREQYF.

This sequence joins TRBV7-8 and TRBJ2-1; perhaps TRBD2 as D (7 bases). CDR3 size: 14 residues. Trimming took off 7 bases at V and 0 bases at J, with 10 bases between the two ends. Per the germline V gene, CDR1 is SGHVS and CDR2 is FQNEAQ. The DNA for the CDR3 is TGTGCCAGCACCCGGGGGGCCTCCTACAATGAGCAGTTCTTC. Amino acid sequence: CASTRGASYNEQFF.

V usage is TRBV27 and J usage is TRBJ1-4; D gene unclear. The CDR3 is 15 residues long. Germline V gene data show CDR1 as MNHEY and CDR2 as SMNVEV (reference sequence). V lost 8 bases and J lost 0, with 13 bases in between. CDR3 region: CASSVRSATNEKLFF. The CDR3 DNA reads as TGTGCCAGCTCTGTGAGGAGTGCAACTAATGAAAAACTGTTTTTT.

The chain uses TRBV19 and TRBJ1-2, with a weak D call TRBD1 (6 bases). The CDR3 extends over 13 amino acids. V dropped 5 bases and J dropped 4 bases, with 11 bases sitting between them. CDR1 LNHDA and CDR2 SQIVND come from the germline V gene (reference sequence). This CDR3 is CASSFQGSYGYTF. In DNA, the CDR3 is TGTGCCAGTAGTTTTCAGGGGAGCTATGGCTACACCTTC.

The chain recombines TRBV5-1 with TRBJ1-1, with 7 bases matching TRBD1. Germline CDR1 is SGHRS and CDR2 is YFSETQ. The CDR3 has 14 residues. J was trimmed by 6 bases and V by 4 bases; bases with no gene match: 9. The CDR3 protein is CASSDLTGSPEAFF. In DNA, the CDR3 is TGCGCCAGCAGCGATCTGACAGGGTCCCCTGAAGCTTTCTTT. Variable domain in full (rest from reference TRBV5-1 and TRBJ1-1): KAGVTQTPRYLIKTRGQQVTLSCSPISGHRSVSWYQQTPGQGLQFLFEYFSETQRNKGNFPGRFSGRQFSNSRSEMNVSTLELGDSALYLCASSDLTGSPEAFFGQGTRLTVV.

Points on this clone: A read error may produce the germline difference seen at one junction end. V is TRBV6-5 and J is TRBJ2-7; tentatively, D is TRBD2 (5 bases). The CDR3 is 13 amino acids. Germline CDR1 MNHEY, CDR2 SVGAGI. This CDR3 is CAGSSLAGNEQYF. The CDR3 DNA is TGTGCCGGCAGTTCGCTAGCTGGGAACGAGCAGTACTTC.

The chain recombines TRBV28 with TRBJ1-2, with 10 bases lining up with TRBD1. This CDR3 region has 15 residues. From germline, CDR1 is MDHEN and CDR2 SYDVKM. J lost 3 bases, V lost 6 bases, and 7 bases had no gene match. The CDR3 protein is CASSAGTGAYYGYTF. In DNA form, the CDR3 reads TGTGCCAGCAGCGCCGGGACAGGGGCCTACTATGGCTACACCTTC.

The chain joins TRBV29-1 to TRBJ2-3; the match to TRBD2 covers 7 bases. Germline V gene sequence: CDR1 SQVTM, CDR2 ANQGSEA. The CDR3 loop spans 14 amino acids. V shed 4 bases, J shed 2 bases, and the junction held 6 bases outside the gene matches. CDR3 protein: CSVGAGPITDTQYF. The CDR3 DNA is TGCAGCGTTGGAGCGGGACCGATCACAGATACGCAGTATTTT.

The chain has TRBV9 and TRBJ1-6; weak D call: TRBD1 (5 bases). V dropped 1 base and J dropped 6 bases, with 5 bases sitting between them. The CDR3 sequence is 13 residues long. Per germline, CDR1 SGDLS and CDR2 YYNGEE. CDR3 residues: CASSVRGNSPLHF. In DNA, the CDR3 is TGTGCCAGCAGCGTAAGGGGTAATTCACCCCTCCACTTT.

The chain joins TRBV18 to TRBJ2-6; no firm D call. CDR3 length: 14 amino acids. V was clipped by 3 bases and J by 4 bases, with 7 bases between them. From germline, CDR1 is KGHSH and CDR2 LQKENI. The CDR3 here is CASSPPSGANVLTF. CDR3 bases: TGTGCCAGCTCACCCCCGTCGGGGGCCAACGTCCTGACTTTC.

V usage is TRBV11-3 and J usage is TRBJ2-1; 7 nucleotides agree with TRBD1. The CDR3 covers 15 residues. Germline V gene lookup returns CDR1 SGHNT and CDR2 YENEEA. The V segment lost 0 bases and the J segment 5 bases; nucleotides outside the gene matches: 4. CDR3 DNA: TGTGCCAGCAGCTTAGATGGGACAGCTAACAATGAGCAGTTCTTC. This gives the protein CASSLDGTANNEQFF.

The chain combines TRBV5-6 with TRBJ2-5; possibly TRBD1 for D (6 bases). The CDR3 sequence is 13 residues long. Germline V gene lookup returns CDR1 SGHDT and CDR2 YYEEEE. V lost 4 bases to trimming and J lost 3 bases, with 10 bases between them. The DNA for the CDR3 is TGTGCCAGCAGCCCCTGGACAGAAGAGACCCAGTACTTC. Translation: CASSPWTEETQYF. Full variable domain (outside the CDR3, taken from reference TRBV5-6 and TRBJ2-5): DAGVTQSPTHLIKTRGQQVTLRCSPKSGHDTVSWYQQALGQGPQFIFQYYEEEERQRGNFPDRFSGHQFPNYSSELNVNALLLGDSALYLCASSPWTEETQYFGPGTRLLVL.

This chain uses TRBV4-2 with TRBJ1-5; D is possibly TRBD1 (5 bases). V lost 3 bases and J lost 2, with 14 bases in between. Per the germline V gene, CDR1 is LGHNA and CDR2 is YNFKEQ. The CDR3 contains 16 residues. CDR3 DNA: TGTGCCAGCAGCCACGAAGACAGTCGCGGCAATCAGCCCCAGCATTTT. Its translation: CASSHEDSRGNQPQHF.

J is TRBJ2-5 and V is TRBV7-3; D perhaps matches TRBD2 (7 bases). This CDR3 spans 15 amino acids. From germline, CDR1 is SGHTA and CDR2 FQGTGA. The V and J ends lost 1 base and 5 bases respectively, with 14 bases between them. This CDR3 is CASSLNPGGGETQYF. In nucleotides, the CDR3 is TGTGCCAGCAGCTTAAATCCGGGGGGCGGTGAGACCCAGTACTTC.

The chain combines TRBV7-8 with TRBJ1-2, with 7 bases lining up with TRBD1. This CDR3 is built from 13 residues. From germline, CDR1 is SGHVS and CDR2 FQNEAQ. After removal of 4 bases from V and 7 bases from J, the junction contained 6 bases not matched to a gene. CDR3 sequence reads: CASSYGGQAGYTF. CDR3 bases: TGTGCCAGCAGCTACGGCGGACAGGCTGGCTACACCTTC.

The V and J genes are TRBV15 and TRBJ1-3, with a possible D match to TRBD1 (6 bases). The CDR3 consists of 15 residues. CDR1 is LNHNV and CDR2 is YYDKDF in the germline V gene (reference sequence). Deletions cut 1 base from V and 4 bases from J, with 11 bases between. The chain's CDR3 is CATSRGGTRGNTIYF. The CDR3 DNA follows: TGTGCCACCAGCAGAGGGGGGACAAGGGGAAACACCATATATTTT.

This chain links TRBV12-2 with TRBJ1-4. TRBV12-2 is listed as a pseudogene. This CDR3 has 12 residues. The CDR3, as DNA: TGTGCAAGTCGCTCCCTCGATGAAAAACTGTTTTTT. Translated, it gives CASRSLDEKLFF.

V and J are TRBV6-1 and TRBJ2-3; TRBD2 matches 10 bases. The CDR3 totals 16 residues. With 4 bases clipped from V and 0 bases from J, the junction kept 4 bases outside the gene matches. CDR1 MNHNS and CDR2 SASEGT come from the germline V gene. Written as DNA, the CDR3 is TGTGCCAGCAGTGGAGCGACTAGCGGGAGCACAGATACGCAGTATTTT. Encoded protein: CASSGATSGSTDTQYF.

This chain joins TRBV27 and TRBJ1-1, with 8 bases aligning to TRBD1. In germline, CDR1 is MNHEY, CDR2 SMNVEV (reference sequence). The V segment lost 3 bases and the J segment 5 bases; nucleotides outside the gene matches: 8. This CDR3 has 15 amino acids. This CDR3 is CASSFINRQGTEAFF. The CDR3 nucleotides read TGTGCCAGCAGTTTTATTAACCGACAGGGGACTGAAGCTTTCTTT.

V is TRBV6-5 and J is TRBJ1-5, with 11 bases aligning to TRBD1. Unmatched junction bases numbered 3, after V lost 5 bases and J lost 3 bases. Germline V gene data show CDR1 as MNHEY and CDR2 as SVGAGI. The length of the CDR3 is 15 residues. The CDR3 here is CASSRDRGDNQPQHF. The CDR3, as DNA: TGTGCCAGCAGTCGGGACAGGGGGGACAATCAGCCCCAGCATTTT.

The CDR3 DNA is TGCGCCAGCAGTAGGGACAGTTCAGATACGCAGTATTTT. Protein: CASSRDSSDTQYF. V and J are TRBV10-1 and TRBJ2-3, with 7 bases matching TRBD1. Germline V gene sequence: CDR1 WNHNN, CDR2 SYGVQD (reference sequence). Losses at the gene ends were 5 bases for V and 4 bases for J; bases not matched to a gene: 3. This CDR3 is 13 amino acids long.